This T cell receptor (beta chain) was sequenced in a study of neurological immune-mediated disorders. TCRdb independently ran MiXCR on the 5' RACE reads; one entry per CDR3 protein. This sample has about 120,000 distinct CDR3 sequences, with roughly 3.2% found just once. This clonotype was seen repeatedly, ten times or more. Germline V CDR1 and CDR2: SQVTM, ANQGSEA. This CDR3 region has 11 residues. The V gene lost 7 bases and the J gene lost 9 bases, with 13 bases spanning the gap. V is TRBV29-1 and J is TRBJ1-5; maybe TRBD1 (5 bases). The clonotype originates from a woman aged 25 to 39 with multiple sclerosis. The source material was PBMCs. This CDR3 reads CSGGEGGPQHF. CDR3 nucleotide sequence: TGCAGCGGGGGCGAGGGAGGGCCCCAGCATTTT.